The 8 T cell receptor beta chains below were found in one sample sequenced in a study of blood T cells in healthy people across ages. The second PCR ran about 6 to 11 cycles with a sample-barcoded 5' primer and J-beta primers. TCRdb passed the 5' RACE reads through MiXCR, listing each CDR3 protein once. The sample holds some 1.5 million distinct CDR3 sequences, roughly 30% seen once. Material: blood. The receptors here all came from a woman aged 25-40 years in good health.

This clonotype has more than one count but fewer than ten. The V gene is TRBV12-3 or TRBV12-4, the J gene TRBJ1-1; TRBD1 is a possible D gene (5 bases). The CDR3 length is 12 residues. The V and J ends lost 8 bases and 0 bases respectively, with 7 bases between them. The CDR3 sequence: CASQQVNTEAFF. DNA of the CDR3: TGTGCCAGCCAACAGGTGAACACTGAAGCTTTCTTT.

V usage is TRBV15 and J usage is TRBJ2-7, with 10 bases lining up with TRBD1. The germline CDR1 and CDR2 sequences are LNHNV and YYDKDF (reference sequence). The V gene end was trimmed by 5 bases and the J gene end by 5 bases; junction bases not matched to a gene: 21. The CDR3 consists of 19 residues. In DNA, the CDR3 is TGTGCCACCAGCGGGATAACCGGGACAGGGGCTTCGCGCGACGACGAGCAGTACTTC. Protein sequence: CATSGITGTGASRDDEQYF.

The chain uses TRBV28 and TRBJ1-2; D unresolved. Germline lookup yields CDR1 MDHEN and CDR2 SYDVKM. V lost 4 bases and J 6 bases, leaving 15 bases between the germline ends. The CDR3 sequence is 14 residues long. CDR3 sequence reads: CASSSPLMLDGYTF. CDR3 coding DNA: TGTGCCAGCAGTTCCCCTTTAATGCTTGATGGCTACACCTTC.

The sample holds a few counts of this clonotype. This sequence joins TRBV7-8 and TRBJ2-3; D remains ambiguous. The CDR3 covers 16 residues. Germline V gene data show CDR1 as SGHVS and CDR2 as FQNEAQ. Trimming took 5 bases from V and 6 from J, leaving 21 bases between them. The CDR3 DNA reads as TGTGCCAGCAGCCCCACCGGCAGCGTGACCTGGGATACGCAGTATTTT. Protein product: CASSPTGSVTWDTQYF.

This clonotype was seen only a few times. The chain carries TRBV21-1 and TRBJ1-5; whether TRBD1, the table's D call, matches the DNA was not checked. TRBV21-1 is an annotated pseudogene. CDR3 length: 15 amino acids. The CDR3 protein is CASSNRPGGEQPQHF. The CDR3, as DNA: TGTGCCAGCAGCAACCGGCCAGGGGGCGAACAGCCCCAGCATTTT.

The chain links TRBV7-9 to TRBJ2-3; D gene uncertain. Germline-derived CDR1 and CDR2 are SEHNR and FQNEAQ (reference sequence). The CDR3 sequence is 14 residues long. The V and J ends lost 3 bases and 7 bases respectively, with 14 bases between them. The CDR3: CASSFFQAPYTQYF. CDR3 sequence (DNA): TGTGCCAGCAGCTTCTTCCAGGCACCTTATACGCAGTATTTT.

This chain joins TRBV7-2 and TRBJ2-3, with D tentatively TRBD2 (6 bases). Germline V gene data show CDR1 as SGHTA and CDR2 as FQGNSA. V was trimmed by 1 base and J by 2 bases, leaving 13 bases between them. This CDR3 is 16 amino acids long. CDR3 DNA sequence: TGTGCCAGCAGCTTAGATGGGGGAGGCCTCACAGATACGCAGTATTTT. Translation gives CASSLDGGGLTDTQYF.

A few counts support this clonotype. The genes are TRBV7-2 and TRBJ2-4; TRBD2 matches at 12 bases. The DNA matches TRBJ2-7 better at its end, which makes the J call doubtful. Germline CDR1 SGHTA, CDR2 FQGNSA. This CDR3 has 17 amino acids. The CDR3 region is CASSLVFGLAGNPEQYF. Here the CDR3 DNA reads TGTGCCAGCAGCTTAGTCTTTGGACTAGCGGGAAACCCCGAGCAGTACTTC.